This passage covers 31 T cell receptor beta chains from one sample sequenced in a study of T cells in Graves' hyperthyroidism and ophthalmopathy. TCR beta CDR3 regions were amplified from RNA. An initial round of RT-PCR targeting the TCR CDR3 relied on the HTBI primer set. TCRdb redid the calling of the multiplex PCR reads with MiXCR, one entry per CDR3 protein. The profile shows about 710,000 distinct CDR3 sequences, about 15% of them singletons. Sample: blood. The origin of the receptors is a man between 18 and 35 years old with Graves' hyperthyroidism.

This clonotype was seen repeatedly, ten times or more. The chain has TRBV2 and TRBJ1-1, with D maybe TRBD1 (5 bases). CDR1 and CDR2 from the germline V gene are SNHLY and FYNNEI. This CDR3 is built from 11 residues. Trimming shortened V by 11 bases and J by 6 bases, and 13 bases separated the two germline ends. The CDR3 loop is CACRAGPEAFF. For the CDR3, the DNA is TGTGCCTGCCGGGCGGGGCCTGAAGCTTTCTTT.

The table lists this clonotype with a count of one. A clone one base away is much larger, so this may be a read error. CDR3: CASSLIRGGTEASF. Here the CDR3 DNA reads TGTGCCAGCAGTTTAATTCGAGGCGGCACTGAAGCTTCCTTT. This chain joins TRBV28 and TRBJ1-1; D not certain. The CDR3 has 14 amino acids. CDR1 is MDHEN, CDR2 SYDVKM, per germline. Using reference TRBV28 and TRBJ1-1 for the parts outside the CDR3, the full variable domain is DVKVTQSSRYLVKRTGEKVFLECVQDMDHENMFWYRQDPGLGLRLIYFSYDVKMKEKGDIPEGYSVSREKKERFSLILESASTNQTSMYLCASSLIRGGTEASFGQGTRLTVV.

This clonotype was counted many times. The V gene is TRBV30, the J gene TRBJ1-3, with a weak D call TRBD1 (6 bases). V dropped 0 bases and J dropped 4 bases, with 13 bases sitting between them. There are 15 residues in the CDR3. Germline assignment: CDR1 GTSNPN and CDR2 SVGIG (reference sequence). CDR3 bases: TGTGCCTGGAGTGTAATTACGGGGGCAGGAAACACCATATATTTT. It specifies CAWSVITGAGNTIYF.

The table lists this clonotype with a few counts. The chain combines TRBV29-1 with TRBJ2-7; 10 bases match TRBD1. The J segment lost 2 bases and the V segment lost 7 bases, leaving 11 bases of the junction unmatched. CDR1 is SQVTM and CDR2 is ANQGSEA in the germline V gene. The CDR3 has 15 residues. This chain's CDR3 is CSALIRDRGTYEQYF. CDR3 sequence (DNA): TGCAGCGCCCTTATCCGGGACAGGGGTACCTACGAGCAGTACTTC.

V gene TRBV19 combines with J gene TRBJ2-2; D is unclear. Trimming took 7 bases from V and 1 from J, leaving 13 bases between them. CDR3 size: 15 residues. The germline V gene encodes CDR1 LNHDA and CDR2 SQIVND (reference sequence). The CDR3 reads CASTLDDGNTGELFF. The DNA of the CDR3 is TGTGCCAGTACCCTTGATGACGGGAACACCGGGGAGCTGTTTTTT.

This clonotype has a handful of counts. The chain links TRBV7-8 to TRBJ2-1; 8 bases line up with TRBD2. Germline assignment: CDR1 SGHVS and CDR2 FQNEAQ. V shed 1 base and J 0 bases; nucleotides not matched to a gene: 8. The CDR3 spans 18 residues. Written as DNA, the CDR3 is TGTGCCAGCAGCTTAGTTTTTAGCGGGGCCAACTCCTACAATGAGCAGTTCTTC. It codes for CASSLVFSGANSYNEQFF. The full variable domain, completed using reference TRBV7-8 and TRBJ2-1, is GAGVSQSPRYKVAKRGQDVALRCDPISGHVSLFWYQQALGQGPEFLTYFQNEAQLDKSGLPSDRFFAERPEGSVSTLKIQRTQQEDSAVYLCASSLVFSGANSYNEQFFGPGTRLTVL.

This clonotype was detected many times. J is TRBJ2-7 and V is TRBV12-3 or TRBV12-4; 8 bases line up with TRBD1. This CDR3 contains 14 residues. The V gene end was trimmed by 3 bases and the J gene end by 6 bases; junction bases not matched to a gene: 7. The CDR3 nucleotides are TGTGCCAGCAGTTTTCTCCCAGGGGGCGGCGAGCAGTACTTC. It translates to CASSFLPGGGEQYF.

This clonotype was observed a handful of times. The chain recombines TRBV6-5 with TRBJ2-7; 10 nucleotides align to TRBD2. There are 17 residues in the CDR3. J gave up 5 bases and V 1 base, and 11 bases lay outside the gene matches. Germline V CDR1 and CDR2: MNHEY, SVGAGI. The CDR3 sequence is CASSYYPSGRSYHEQYF. The DNA of the CDR3 is TGTGCCAGCAGTTACTATCCTAGCGGGAGATCTTACCACGAGCAGTACTTC.

This clonotype has more than one count but fewer than ten. The J gene is TRBJ2-7, the V gene TRBV5-4; 9 nucleotides match TRBD1. V was pared by 4 bases and J by 6 bases, with 14 bases of the junction left unmatched. CDR1 is SGHNT and CDR2 is YYREEE in the germline V gene (reference sequence). The CDR3 has 16 amino acids. The CDR3 nucleotides read TGTGCCAGCAGCGCGGGCCGGGGACAGGGTCAGGGCGAGCAGTACTTC. This codes for CASSAGRGQGQGEQYF.

The gene calls are TRBV20-1 and TRBJ2-7; D tentatively reads TRBD1 or TRBD2 (5 bases each). CDR3 length: 14 residues. Trimming took 4 bases from V and 2 from J, leaving 15 bases between them. CDR1 is DFQATT and CDR2 is SNEGSKA in the germline V gene (reference sequence). The CDR3 loop is CSATTGPRPYEQYF. CDR3 nucleotides: TGCAGTGCTACCACGGGACCTCGGCCCTACGAGCAGTACTTC.

V usage is TRBV4-1 and J usage is TRBJ1-1; D call uncertain. CDR3 length equals 13 residues. The germline gives CDR1 MGHRA, CDR2 YSYEKL. Trimming shortened V by 2 bases and J by 7 bases, and 11 bases separated the two germline ends. The DNA for the CDR3 is TGCGCCAGCAGCCAAAGCGGCCGGGTTGAAGCTTTCTTT. Protein: CASSQSGRVEAFF.

For this clonotype: Being one base from a much bigger clone, this may be a read error. The chain uses TRBV28 and TRBJ2-1; D is possibly TRBD1 or TRBD2 (5 bases each). Per the germline V gene, CDR1 is MDHEN and CDR2 is SYDVKM. The CDR3 sequence is 15 residues long. The CDR3 reads CASSSIGEKYSEQFF. CDR3 coding DNA: TGTGCCAGCAGCTCGATAGGGGAGAAGTACAGTGAGCAGTTCTTC.

The V gene is TRBV10-2, the J gene TRBJ1-6; D gene unclear. CDR1 WSHSY and CDR2 SAAADI come from the germline V gene. This CDR3 is built from 14 residues. Trimming cost V 0 bases and J 14 bases, with 14 bases left between them. As DNA, the CDR3 is TGCGCCAGCAGTGAGTCGGGCAGGCCGGCCACCCTCCACTTT. Translated: CASSESGRPATLHF.

This clonotype was observed a handful of times. The V and J genes are TRBV9 and TRBJ2-2; tentatively, D is TRBD2 (5 bases). This CDR3 is built from 16 residues. Germline CDR1 reads SGDLS; CDR2 reads YYNGEE. The ends were cut back, 4 bases at V and 0 bases at J, with 13 bases in the middle. The CDR3 is CASSYRPGSNTGELFF. CDR3 DNA: TGTGCCAGCAGCTACCGACCGGGATCGAACACCGGGGAGCTGTTTTTT.

This clonotype was seen repeatedly, ten times or more. The V gene is TRBV28, the J gene TRBJ2-5; 10 bases match TRBD1. Germline-derived CDR1 and CDR2 are MDHEN and SYDVKM. V dropped 2 bases and J dropped 5; count of bases not matched to a gene: 5. The CDR3 length is 15 residues. The CDR3 sequence: CASSLRTGGGETQYF. For the CDR3, the DNA is TGTGCCAGCAGTTTAAGGACAGGGGGGGGTGAGACCCAGTACTTC. Full variable domain (missing parts from reference TRBV28 and TRBJ2-5): DVKVTQSSRYLVKRTGEKVFLECVQDMDHENMFWYRQDPGLGLRLIYFSYDVKMKEKGDIPEGYSVSREKKERFSLILESASTNQTSMYLCASSLRTGGGETQYFGPGTRLLVL.

This chain links TRBV28 with TRBJ2-6; no definite D call. The CDR3 spans 17 residues. Trimming stripped 2 bases from V and 0 bases from J, with 11 bases between. Germline-derived CDR1 and CDR2 are MDHEN and SYDVKM. CDR3 in DNA: TGTGCCAGCAGTTTAATCAGGCCGAGCTCTGGGGCCAACGTCCTGACTTTC. This gives the protein CASSLIRPSSGANVLTF.

This clonotype was recorded at least ten times. V usage is TRBV20-1 and J usage is TRBJ2-3, with TRBD2 matching 9 bases. CDR1 DFQATT and CDR2 SNEGSKA come from the germline V gene (reference sequence). This CDR3 region has 14 residues. DNA for the CDR3: TGCAGCCCAGGCGGGAGGGCCCGCGCAGATACGCAGTATTTT. Encoded protein: CSPGGRARADTQYF.

This clonotype was seen ten or more times. V usage is TRBV12-3 or TRBV12-4 and J usage is TRBJ1-1; 7 bases line up with TRBD1. CDR3 length: 14 amino acids. J lost 1 base, V lost 3 bases, and 2 bases had no gene match. Here the CDR3 DNA reads TGTGCCAGCAGTTTTAGACAGGGGAACACTGAAGCTTTCTTT. This codes for CASSFRQGNTEAFF.

V gene TRBV4-1 combines with J gene TRBJ2-7, with 8 bases aligning to TRBD1. Germline CDR1 reads MGHRA; CDR2 reads YSYEKL. The CDR3 is made up of 16 amino acids. Losses at the gene ends were 1 base for V and 3 bases for J; bases not matched to a gene: 8. This CDR3 is CASSQVQGDFYYEQYF. The CDR3, as DNA: TGCGCCAGCAGCCAAGTACAGGGGGATTTTTACTACGAGCAGTACTTC.

This clonotype appeared a few times. The rearrangement joins TRBV6-1 to TRBJ2-4; D remains unclear. CDR3 size: 15 residues. CDR1 is MNHNS, CDR2 SASEGT, per germline. The V and J ends lost 4 bases and 8 bases respectively, with 18 bases between them. CDR3 nucleotide sequence: TGTGCCAGCAGTGCCCCTAGACCCCTTGAGTACATTCAGTACTTC. It translates to CASSAPRPLEYIQYF.

This clonotype was detected many times. The chain couples TRBV12-3 or TRBV12-4 to TRBJ2-1; tentatively, D is TRBD2 (5 bases). The V end was cut by 2 bases, the J end by 11 bases, with 10 bases between. The CDR3 is made up of 12 amino acids. CDR3 residues: CASSLNGEKQFF. The CDR3 DNA sequence: TGTGCCAGCAGTTTAAACGGGGAAAAGCAGTTCTTC.

In its sample, this clonotype was seen a few times. The chain couples TRBV27 to TRBJ2-7, with TRBD2 matching over 13 bases. CDR1 and CDR2 from the germline V gene are MNHEY and SMNVEV (reference sequence). Trimming took 2 bases from V and 3 from J; bases not matched to a gene: 10. There are 18 residues in the CDR3. CDR3 DNA sequence: TGTGCCAGCAGTTTACTGTGGACTAGCGGGAGTCAGATCTACGAGCAGTACTTC. Amino acid sequence: CASSLLWTSGSQIYEQYF.

This chain joins TRBV2 and TRBJ2-7; 11 bases line up with TRBD1. This CDR3 spans 14 amino acids. CDR1 and CDR2 from the germline V gene are SNHLY and FYNNEI. After removal of 6 bases from V and 3 bases from J, the junction contained 4 bases not matched to a gene. CDR3 amino acids: CASRDGTGGYEQYF. In DNA form, the CDR3 reads TGTGCCAGCAGGGACGGGACAGGGGGCTACGAGCAGTACTTC.

The CDR3 sequence is CASSFGTSGIHNEQFF. The CDR3 DNA is TGTGCCAGCAGTTTCGGGACTAGCGGAATCCACAATGAGCAGTTCTTC. The gene calls are TRBV12-3 or TRBV12-4 and TRBJ2-1; 11 bases line up with TRBD2. The CDR3 spans 16 residues. The V gene end was trimmed by 3 bases and the J gene end by 5 bases; junction bases not matched to a gene: 6.

There are many counts of this clonotype. This chain uses TRBV28 with TRBJ2-2; no clear D gene. The germline CDR1 and CDR2 sequences are MDHEN and SYDVKM. Trimming stripped 2 bases from V and 4 bases from J, with 17 bases between. The CDR3 covers 17 residues. This CDR3 reads CASSLPLAFESTGELFF. DNA of the CDR3: TGTGCCAGCAGTTTACCGTTGGCTTTCGAGTCCACCGGGGAGCTGTTTTTT.

The rearrangement joins TRBV5-4 to TRBJ2-7; D perhaps matches TRBD1 (6 bases). The CDR3 totals 15 residues. Germline-derived CDR1 and CDR2 are SGHNT and YYREEE (reference sequence). V was shortened by 2 bases and J by 1 base, with 13 bases between the two germline ends. CDR3 bases: TGTGCCAGCAGCTTTCGGGACAAGGGATCCTACGAGCAGTACTTC. Its protein is CASSFRDKGSYEQYF.

This clonotype was counted at least ten times. The chain uses TRBV29-1 and TRBJ2-6, with a weak D call TRBD1 (6 bases). In germline, CDR1 is SQVTM, CDR2 ANQGSEA. The V end lost 7 bases, the J end lost 0 bases, and 13 bases lay between the germline ends. The CDR3 contains 15 residues. The CDR3 bases are TGCAGCGCCCGGGACACTCACTCTGGGGCCAACGTCCTGACTTTC. The encoded protein is CSARDTHSGANVLTF.

The V call is TRBV28, the J call TRBJ1-6, with 7 bases aligning to TRBD1. In germline, CDR1 is MDHEN, CDR2 SYDVKM. J lost 7 bases, V lost 6 bases, and 15 bases had no gene match. CDR3 length: 17 amino acids. The DNA for the CDR3 is TGTGCCAGCAGGTCTGCTAGCGGCAGGGGGTGGAATTCACCCCTCCACTTT. Its translation is CASRSASGRGWNSPLHF.

The gene calls are TRBV29-1 and TRBJ2-7, with TRBD2 matching 12 bases. J gave up 4 bases and V 5 bases, and 6 bases lay outside the gene matches. The germline CDR1 and CDR2 sequences are SQVTM and ANQGSEA. This CDR3 contains 14 residues. CDR3 DNA: TGCAGCGTTTGGGCTAGCGGGAGGGATTACGAGCAGTACTTC. Translation gives CSVWASGRDYEQYF.

This clonotype occurred many times. The rearrangement links TRBV2 to TRBJ2-5; weak D call: TRBD1 (6 bases). V lost 8 bases, J lost 2 bases, and 15 bases lay in between. CDR1 is SNHLY, CDR2 FYNNEI, per germline. The CDR3 covers 14 residues. CDR3: CASGRSGAQETQYF. The DNA of the CDR3 is TGTGCCAGCGGAAGGTCAGGGGCGCAAGAGACCCAGTACTTC.

The chain employs TRBV9 and TRBJ2-7; TRBD1 might be the D (5 bases). Trimming cost V 3 bases and J 4 bases, with 11 bases left between them. Germline V gives CDR1 SGDLS, CDR2 YYNGEE. This CDR3 has 13 amino acids. CDR3: CASSGSDSYEQYF. The CDR3 bases are TGTGCCAGCAGCGGGAGCGACAGTTACGAGCAGTACTTC.